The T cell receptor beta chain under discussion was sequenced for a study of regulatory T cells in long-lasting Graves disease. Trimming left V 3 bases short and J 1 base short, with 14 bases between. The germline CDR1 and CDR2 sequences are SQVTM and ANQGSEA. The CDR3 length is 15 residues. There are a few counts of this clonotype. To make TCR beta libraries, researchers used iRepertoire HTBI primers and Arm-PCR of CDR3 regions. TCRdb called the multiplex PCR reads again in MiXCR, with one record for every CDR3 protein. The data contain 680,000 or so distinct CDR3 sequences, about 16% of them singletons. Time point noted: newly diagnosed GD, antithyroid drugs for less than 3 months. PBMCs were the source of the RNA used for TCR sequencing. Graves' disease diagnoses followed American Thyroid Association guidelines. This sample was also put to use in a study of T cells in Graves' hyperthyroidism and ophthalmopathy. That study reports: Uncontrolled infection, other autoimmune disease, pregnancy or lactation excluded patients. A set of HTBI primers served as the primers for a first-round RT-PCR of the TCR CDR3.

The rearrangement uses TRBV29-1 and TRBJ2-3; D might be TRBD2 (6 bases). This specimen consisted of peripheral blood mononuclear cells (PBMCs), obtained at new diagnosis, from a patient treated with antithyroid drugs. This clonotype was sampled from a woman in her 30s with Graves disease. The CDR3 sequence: CSVDALPGGTDTQYF. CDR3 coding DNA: TGCAGCGTTGACGCCCTTCCGGGGGGCACAGATACGCAGTATTTT.